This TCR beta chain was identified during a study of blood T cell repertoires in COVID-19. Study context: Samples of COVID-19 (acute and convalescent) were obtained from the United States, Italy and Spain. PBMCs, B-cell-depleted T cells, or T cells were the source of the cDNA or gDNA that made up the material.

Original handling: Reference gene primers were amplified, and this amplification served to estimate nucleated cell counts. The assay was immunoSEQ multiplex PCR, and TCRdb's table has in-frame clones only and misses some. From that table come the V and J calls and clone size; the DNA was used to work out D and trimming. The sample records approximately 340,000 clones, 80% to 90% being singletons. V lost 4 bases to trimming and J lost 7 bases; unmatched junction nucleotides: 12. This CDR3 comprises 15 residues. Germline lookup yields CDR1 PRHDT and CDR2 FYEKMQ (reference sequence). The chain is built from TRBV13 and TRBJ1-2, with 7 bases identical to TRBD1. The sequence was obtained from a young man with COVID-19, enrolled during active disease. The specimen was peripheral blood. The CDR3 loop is CASSSTGQEEGGYTF. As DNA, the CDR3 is TGTGCCAGCAGCTCGACTGGACAGGAAGAAGGTGGCTACACCTTC.